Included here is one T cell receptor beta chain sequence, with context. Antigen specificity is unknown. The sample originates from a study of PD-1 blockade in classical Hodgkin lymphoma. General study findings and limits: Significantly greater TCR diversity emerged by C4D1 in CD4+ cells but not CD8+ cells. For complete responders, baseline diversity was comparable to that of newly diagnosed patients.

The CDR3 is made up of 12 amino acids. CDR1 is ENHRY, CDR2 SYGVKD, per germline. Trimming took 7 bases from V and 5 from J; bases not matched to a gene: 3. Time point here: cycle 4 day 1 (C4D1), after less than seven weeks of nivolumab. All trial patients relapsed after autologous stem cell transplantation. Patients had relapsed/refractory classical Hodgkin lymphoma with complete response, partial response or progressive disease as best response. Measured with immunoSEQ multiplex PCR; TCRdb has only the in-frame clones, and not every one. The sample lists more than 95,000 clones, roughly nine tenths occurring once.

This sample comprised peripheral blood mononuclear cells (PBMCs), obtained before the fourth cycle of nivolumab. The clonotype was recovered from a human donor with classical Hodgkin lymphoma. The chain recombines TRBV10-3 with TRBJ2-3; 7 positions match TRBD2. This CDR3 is CAIMGGGDTQYF. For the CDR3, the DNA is TGTGCCATCATGGGGGGGGGAGATACGCAGTATTTT.